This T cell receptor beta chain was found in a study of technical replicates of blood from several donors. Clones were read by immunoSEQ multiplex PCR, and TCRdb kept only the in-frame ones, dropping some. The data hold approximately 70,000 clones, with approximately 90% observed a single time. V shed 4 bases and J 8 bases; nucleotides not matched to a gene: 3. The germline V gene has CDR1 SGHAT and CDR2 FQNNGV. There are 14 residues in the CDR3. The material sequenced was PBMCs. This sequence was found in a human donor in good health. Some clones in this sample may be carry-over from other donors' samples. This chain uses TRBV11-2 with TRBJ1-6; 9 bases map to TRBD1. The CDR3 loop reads CASSSGTGYSPLHF. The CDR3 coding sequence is TGTGCCAGCAGCTCCGGGACAGGGTATTCACCCCTCCACTTT.